The 5 T cell receptor beta chains reported below all come from one sample, sequenced in a study of blood T cell repertoires in COVID-19. The protocol was immunoSEQ multiplex PCR, while the TCRdb copy is restricted to in-frame clones and leaves out a portion. This sample has fewer than 150,000 clones, with under 90% found just once. Sequencing used PBMCs or T cells enriched from blood (not recorded which). The origin of the receptors is a young woman who had been exposed to COVID-19.

The chain couples TRBV19 to TRBJ1-1; D remains unclear. Trimming left V 7 bases short and J 1 base short, with 10 bases between. The V gene's germline CDR1 is LNHDA and CDR2 SQIVND (reference sequence). This CDR3 region has 13 residues. The CDR3 sequence is CASIGHANTEAFF. The CDR3, as DNA: TGTGCCAGTATCGGTCATGCGAACACTGAAGCTTTCTTT.

The chain recombines TRBV28 with TRBJ1-2; the match to TRBD1 covers 7 bases. The CDR3 contains 14 residues. Trimming cost V 6 bases and J 4 bases; bases outside gene matches: 8. Germline CDR1 and CDR2: MDHEN and SYDVKM. The CDR3 loop reads CASRSPGQSYGYTF. CDR3 coding DNA: TGTGCCAGCAGATCCCCGGGACAGAGCTATGGCTACACCTTC.

J is TRBJ2-1 and V is TRBV5-1; 10 nucleotides match TRBD2. This CDR3 region has 16 residues. Germline assignment: CDR1 SGHRS and CDR2 YFSETQ. Trimming took 4 bases from V and 0 from J; bases not matched to a gene: 4. The CDR3 spells CASSTRTSGSYNEQFF. The CDR3 DNA sequence: TGCGCCAGCAGCACCCGGACTAGCGGCTCCTACAATGAGCAGTTCTTC.

This chain joins TRBV7-9 and TRBJ2-5, with D possibly being TRBD1 (5 bases). The CDR3 is made up of 13 amino acids. V was pared by 4 bases and J by 2 bases, with 8 bases between. Germline CDR1 SEHNR, CDR2 FQNEAQ (reference sequence). This CDR3 is CASSSGQQETQYF. The CDR3 DNA sequence: TGTGCCAGCAGCTCAGGACAACAAGAGACCCAGTACTTC. The whole variable domain, filled in from reference TRBV7-9 and TRBJ2-5, reads DTGVSQNPRHKITKRGQNVTFRCDPISEHNRLYWYRQTLGQGPEFLTYFQNEAQLEKSRLLSDRFSAERPKGSFSTLEIQRTEQGDSAMYLCASSSGQQETQYFGPGTRLLVL.

The chain uses TRBV18 and TRBJ1-5, with D possibly being TRBD1 (5 bases). The V gene lost 6 bases and the J gene lost 5 bases, with 11 bases spanning the gap. Germline V CDR1 and CDR2: KGHSH, LQKENI. The CDR3 consists of 13 residues. The DNA of the CDR3 is TGTGCCAGCTCCGCCACACAGGATCAGCCCCAGCATTTT. As protein: CASSATQDQPQHF.